This T cell receptor (beta chain) was found in a study of control samples from healthy donors and cancer patients. The CDR3 is 12 amino acids. The germline V gene encodes CDR1 SGHTA and CDR2 FQGNSA. Trimming stripped 5 bases from V and 4 bases from J, with 9 bases between. Assay used: immunoSEQ multiplex PCR; TCRdb lists only in-frame clones, some missing. The repertoire holds about 50,000 clones, with around 95% as singletons. This receptor was obtained from a woman aged 25 to 45 in good health. The specimen was blood. The chain combines TRBV7-2 with TRBJ2-7; perhaps TRBD1 as D (6 bases). CDR3 amino acids: CASSRQGYEQYF. The CDR3 DNA is TGTGCCAGCAGCAGGCAGGGGTACGAGCAGTACTTC.